One and the same sample provided the 7 T cell receptor beta chains below, sequenced in a study of cytomegalovirus exposure and HLA in healthy donors. Use of 60 Vbeta and 13 Jbeta primers characterized the PCR. Sequencing was performed with immunoSEQ multiplex PCR; in TCRdb, only in-frame clones are kept and a portion is missing. The sample records some 150,000 clones, roughly 85% being singletons. The source material was PBMCs. The origin of the receptors is a man in his forties in good health and CMV-seronegative.

CDR3 loop: CASSQDVRQGVSYEQYF. DNA of the CDR3: TGTGCCAGCAGCCAAGATGTTCGACAGGGTGTTTCCTACGAGCAGTACTTC. This rearrangement joins TRBV14 to TRBJ2-7, with 7 nucleotides matching TRBD1. This CDR3 is built from 17 residues. Germline V lookup: CDR1 SGHDN, CDR2 FVKESK. The J segment lost 1 base and the V segment lost 0 bases, leaving 9 bases of the junction unmatched.

J is TRBJ2-3 and V is TRBV6-1; the D gene is possibly TRBD2 (6 bases). The ends were cut back, 8 bases at V and 0 bases at J, with 12 bases in the middle. This CDR3 comprises 14 residues. Germline V gene data show CDR1 as MNHNS and CDR2 as SASEGT. The CDR3 reads CASSRDFSTDTQYF. The CDR3 DNA reads TGTGCCAGCTCCCGGGACTTTAGCACAGATACGCAGTATTTT.

This clone was picked up a small number of times. The CDR3: CASSPGETPRGNTIYF. The CDR3 nucleotides read TGTGCCAGCAGCCCGGGTGAGACTCCTCGCGGAAACACCATATATTTT. The chain recombines TRBV9 with TRBJ1-3; D remains ambiguous. The germline gives CDR1 SGDLS, CDR2 YYNGEE. Trimming removed 4 bases from V and 4 bases from J, with 18 bases in between. CDR3 length: 16 amino acids.

The chain's CDR3 is CASSLDRGNEQFF. The CDR3, as DNA: TGTGCCAGCAGCTTAGACAGGGGAAATGAGCAGTTCTTC. The J gene is TRBJ2-1, the V gene TRBV11-3; perhaps TRBD1 as D (6 bases). CDR1 SGHNT and CDR2 YENEEA come from the germline V gene. Trimming took 0 bases from V and 7 from J, leaving 7 bases between them. The CDR3 is 13 residues long.

This clone occurred a few times. This sequence joins TRBV27 and TRBJ1-2; TRBD1 agrees at 10 bases. CDR1 is MNHEY and CDR2 is SMNVEV in the germline V gene (reference sequence). V was clipped by 6 bases and J by 4 bases; unmatched bases: 8. The length of the CDR3 is 15 residues. CDR3 in amino acids: CASSLTGGGGYGYTF. The CDR3 DNA reads TGTGCCAGCAGCCTGACAGGGGGCGGGGGCTATGGCTACACCTTC.

The chain couples TRBV29-1 to TRBJ2-7; 7 nucleotides line up with TRBD2. V trimming: 4 bases; J trimming: 2 bases; junction bases outside the gene matches: 5. The CDR3 is 13 residues long. Germline V gene lookup returns CDR1 SQVTM and CDR2 ANQGSEA. The CDR3 DNA reads TGCAGCGTTGTCGCGGGAGAGACCTACGAGCAGTACTTC. Protein: CSVVAGETYEQYF.

The chain joins TRBV7-2 to TRBJ1-1; no clear D. V lost 2 bases and J lost 5, with 15 bases in between. Per germline, CDR1 SGHTA and CDR2 FQGNSA. This CDR3 is 15 amino acids long. Here the CDR3 reads CASSLSGSSRTEAFF. The CDR3 coding sequence is TGTGCCAGCAGCTTAAGCGGGAGTAGTCGGACTGAAGCTTTCTTT.